A single T cell receptor beta chain is shown here with its context. No antigen is known for it. The PCR employed 60 Vbeta primers together with 13 Jbeta primers. The repertoire was sequenced with immunoSEQ multiplex PCR; TCRdb's copy has only in-frame clones and lacks some. This table holds approximately 130,000 clones, approximately 72% found once. This entry comes from a study of cytomegalovirus exposure and HLA in healthy donors. General observations from the study: TCR beta chains associated with HLA were, in a later analysis, more clonally expanded than equally common others. Sequencing likely caused a cluster of highly shared sequence variants.

Everyone who donated was a healthy bone marrow donor. The specimen was PBMCs. This clonotype was sampled from a human donor in good health.

CDR3: CASSLRWGDNQPQHF. The CDR3 DNA is TGTGCCAGCAGTTTACGGTGGGGGGACAATCAGCCCCAGCATTTT. The V and J genes are TRBV28 and TRBJ1-5; D might be TRBD1 (5 bases). The CDR3 runs 15 residues. V was trimmed by 2 bases and J by 3 bases, leaving 11 bases between them. Germline V lookup: CDR1 MDHEN, CDR2 SYDVKM.